This is a list of T cell receptor beta chains from one sample in a study of T cell repertoires in cytomegalovirus infection. TCRdb re-called the reads through MiXCR, storing one row per CDR3 protein. The sample yields approximately 700,000 distinct CDR3 sequences, approximately 40% seen once. Sequenced material: PBMCs. The source is a human donor in good health (CMV status not recorded). Some clones in this sample may be carry-over from other donors' samples. Each CDR3 is given with its conserved first and last residue. D genes are given only for firm matches. Clone size is shown for a subset of rows, as once, few, many or a class of expanded clone.

d_gene	abundance	j_gene	v_gene	CDR3nt	CDR3aa
TRBD1	-	TRBJ1-1	TRBV5-5	TGTGCCAGCAGCTGGGGACAGGTGAACACTGAAGCTTTCTTT	CASSWGQVNTEAFF
-	-	TRBJ1-1	TRBV7-9	TGTGCCAGCAGCTCCGCCTTAGGACCACCGAACACTGAAGCTTTCTTT	CASSSALGPPNTEAFF
-	-	TRBJ2-1	TRBV28	TGTGCCAGCTATTCCCCCGTTGGGCAGTTGATTTACAATGAGCAGTTCTTC	CASYSPVGQLIYNEQFF
-	few	TRBJ2-1	TRBV19	TGTGCCAGTAGTATCATAGCGGCCTACAATGAGCAGTTCTTC	CASSIIAAYNEQFF
-	few	TRBJ2-1	TRBV27	TGTGCCAGCAGTTTTGGTCGTGCCTACAATGAGCAGTTCTTC	CASSFGRAYNEQFF
TRBD1	many	TRBJ1-4	TRBV27	TGTGCCAGCAGCTTATCGGGCAGGGGGAATGAAAAACTGTTTTTT	CASSLSGRGNEKLFF
TRBD2	few	TRBJ2-3	TRBV7-9	TGTGCCAGCAGCTTCGGGACTAGCGGGAGGATTCGCACAGATACGCAGTATTTT	CASSFGTSGRIRTDTQYF
TRBD2	few	TRBJ2-1	TRBV7-6	TGTGCTAGCAGCTCGGGACTAGCGGGAGTGAGTGAGCAGTTCTTC	CASSSGLAGVSEQFF
-	-	TRBJ1-2	TRBV6-2/TRBV6-3	TGTGCCAGCAGTAACCCCGCATATGGCTACACCTTC	CASSNPAYGYTF
-	-	TRBJ2-7	TRBV5-1	TGCGCAAGCAGCACGGACGGTTACGATCAGTACTTC	CASSTDGYDQYF
-	-	TRBJ1-1	TRBV5-6	TGTGCCAGCAGCCGAGGTAGATTGAACACTGAAGCTTTCTTT	CASSRGRLNTEAFF
TRBD1	-	TRBJ2-3	TRBV2	TGTGCCAGCGGGGGACAGGGAGACAGCACAGATACGCAGTATTTT	CASGGQGDSTDTQYF
-	few	TRBJ2-2	TRBV7-2	TGTGCCAGCAGCTCCCAATCTCCCGGCGACACCGGGGAGCTGTTTTTT	CASSSQSPGDTGELFF
-	-	TRBJ2-3	TRBV6-1	TGTGCCAGCGCGGGGCCACCAGCCGGCACAGATACGCAGTATTTT	CASAGPPAGTDTQYF
TRBD1	few	TRBJ2-7	TRBV14	TGTGCCAGCAGCCACAACAGGGGACCCTACGAGCAGTACTTC	CASSHNRGPYEQYF
-	-	TRBJ2-6	TRBV12-3/TRBV12-4	TGTGCCAGCAATGACCTTCAAGTCTCTGTGGCCAACGTCCTGACTTTC	CASNDLQVSVANVLTF
-	-	TRBJ2-7	TRBV28	TGTGCCAGCAGTTTTTACCACTCGGGAACAAGCTCCTACGAGCAGTACTTC	CASSFYHSGTSSYEQYF
TRBD1	many	TRBJ1-1	TRBV7-2	TGTGCCAGCAGACCCCGGACAGGGAAAGGCGTAAACACTGAAGCTTTCTTT	CASRPRTGKGVNTEAFF
-	few	TRBJ2-2	TRBV27	TGTGCCAGCAGCCTTCGGGACCCACTGGGGAGCACCGGGGAGCTGTTTTTT	CASSLRDPLGSTGELFF
-	few	TRBJ2-2	TRBV5-1	TGCGCCAGCGCGGGGTGGACCGGGGAGCTGTTTTTT	CASAGWTGELFF
-	many	TRBJ2-2	TRBV6-1	TGTGCCAGCAGTCAAACCGGGGAGCTGTTTTTT	CASSQTGELFF
TRBD2	many	TRBJ2-4	TRBV7-2	TGTGCCAGCACCACTGGGTTGAGCGGGGGTCAGTACTTC	CASTTGLSGGQYF
TRBD2	-	TRBJ2-1	TRBV15	TGTGCCACCAGCATTTCGGGGGGGGTCTACAATGAGCAGTTCTTC	CATSISGGVYNEQFF
TRBD1	-	TRBJ1-6	TRBV7-2	TGTGCCAGCAGCTCAAGCCCGGACAGGGGGTCTCGTAATTCACCCCTCCACTTT	CASSSSPDRGSRNSPLHF
-	many	TRBJ1-1	TRBV6-6	TGTGCCAGCAGTCACAGGGTCACTGAAGCTTTCTTT	CASSHRVTEAFF
TRBD1	-	TRBJ2-3	TRBV2	TGTGCCTCGAAAGGGGGCTCTAGCACAGATACGCAGTATTTT	CASKGGSSTDTQYF
-	-	TRBJ2-7	TRBV25-1	TGTGCCAGCAGTGACCAGGTACCTACCTACGAGCAGTACTTC	CASSDQVPTYEQYF
-	-	TRBJ1-2	TRBV4-1	TGCGCCAGCAGCCAAGAAGTCGCTAACTATGGCTACACCTTC	CASSQEVANYGYTF
TRBD2	-	TRBJ2-2	TRBV12-3/TRBV12-4	TGTGTCAGCAGGCCTACCTTTAGCGGGGCGAACACCGGGGAGCTGTTTTTT	CVSRPTFSGANTGELFF
-	-	TRBJ1-5	TRBV4-1	TGCGCCAGCAGCCGGACCGGGTTGAGCAATCAGCCCCAGCATTTT	CASSRTGLSNQPQHF
-	-	TRBJ2-1	TRBV5-4	TGTGCCAGCAGCTTCGGCAAAACGGGGGATGCTGAGCAGTTCTTC	CASSFGKTGDAEQFF
TRBD1	-	TRBJ2-7	TRBV27	TGTGCCATCCGAAGTAGGGGGCAAGTGCAGTACTTC	CAIRSRGQVQYF
-	few	TRBJ2-5	TRBV5-1	TGCGCCAGCAGCCCCTCGTCGGTCGTCGAGACCCAGTACTTC	CASSPSSVVETQYF
-	-	TRBJ2-6	TRBV12-3/TRBV12-4	TGTGCCAGCAGTTCGAGCTACTCTGGGGCCAACGTCCTGACTTTC	CASSSSYSGANVLTF
TRBD2	few	TRBJ2-1	TRBV19	TGTGCCAGTAGAGACTCCGGGACTAGCGACCCAGGGTGGAACAATGAGCAGTTCTTC	CASRDSGTSDPGWNNEQFF
-	few	TRBJ1-1	TRBV20-1	TGCAGTGCTAGAGCCGGGGCCACTGAAGCTTTCTTT	CSARAGATEAFF
TRBD2	-	TRBJ2-1	TRBV2	TGTGCCAGCGGCGGGAGGGACAATGAGCAGTTCTTC	CASGGRDNEQFF
-	-	TRBJ2-7	TRBV6-6	TGTGCCAGCAAAAGACAGGAGTACGAGCAGTACTTC	CASKRQEYEQYF
TRBD1	-	TRBJ1-2	TRBV19	TGTGCCAGTATTACCGACAGGGTAGGCGACTATGGCTACACCTTC	CASITDRVGDYGYTF